This T cell receptor beta chain was recorded in a study of blood T cell repertoires in COVID-19. About the research overall: Sites in the United States, Italy and Spain provided acute and convalescent COVID-19 samples. T cells, B-cell-depleted T cells, or PBMCs provided the cDNA or gDNA that served as material.

Using immunoSEQ multiplex PCR, the repertoire was profiled, and TCRdb retains in-frame clones only, with some absent. The sample contains about 120,000 clones, about 90% of which appear only once. The sequence came from a human donor in a cohort sampled during active COVID-19. Specimen: peripheral blood.

The DNA of the CDR3 is TGTGCTAGCGAAAAAGACGGGGTACCCTACGAGCAGTACTTC. It encodes CASEKDGVPYEQYF. This chain joins TRBV12-5 and TRBJ2-7; D is possibly TRBD2 (5 bases). The CDR3 covers 14 residues. The germline CDR1 and CDR2 sequences are LGHNT and FRNRAP. Trimming pared 9 bases from V and 2 bases from J, leaving 17 bases between.